Here is one T cell receptor (beta chain) with its context. This sample was included in a study of blood T cell repertoires in COVID-19. Study summary: The United States, Italy and Spain provided the acute and convalescent COVID-19 samples.

Per the authors' pipeline: Reference gene primer amplification gave nucleated cell count estimates. Repertoires were generated with immunoSEQ multiplex PCR, while TCRdb's copy carries only in-frame clones and drops some. V and J calls and clone size come straight from that table; D and trimming were deduced from the DNA. The table shows hundreds of thousands of clones, with more than 75% occurring only once. CDR1 MNHEY and CDR2 SMNVEV come from the germline V gene (reference sequence). The J segment lost 4 bases and the V segment lost 4 bases, leaving 6 bases of the junction unmatched. The CDR3 totals 15 residues.

This clonotype originated in a woman in her forties or fifties who had recovered from COVID-19. The specimen was peripheral blood. The V and J genes are TRBV27 and TRBJ2-2, with 7 bases identical to TRBD2. Here the CDR3 DNA reads TGTGCCAGCAGTTCGCTGGGACTAAGCACCGGGGAGCTGTTTTTT. This gives the protein CASSSLGLSTGELFF.